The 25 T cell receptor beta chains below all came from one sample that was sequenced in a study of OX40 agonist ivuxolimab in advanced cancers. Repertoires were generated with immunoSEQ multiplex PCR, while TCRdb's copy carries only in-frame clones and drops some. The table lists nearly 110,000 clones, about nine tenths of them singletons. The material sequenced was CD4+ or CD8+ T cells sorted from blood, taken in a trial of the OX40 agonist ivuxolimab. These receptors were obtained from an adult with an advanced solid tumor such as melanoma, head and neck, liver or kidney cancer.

CDR3: CAWSGKESDLKKLFF. The CDR3 DNA reads TGTGCCTGGAGTGGGAAGGAGTCCGATCTAAAAAAACTGTTTTTT. This sequence joins TRBV30 and TRBJ1-4, with unresolved D. V dropped 1 base and J dropped 9 bases, with 18 bases sitting between them. CDR3 length: 15 amino acids. Germline V gene sequence: CDR1 GTSNPN, CDR2 SVGIG (reference sequence).

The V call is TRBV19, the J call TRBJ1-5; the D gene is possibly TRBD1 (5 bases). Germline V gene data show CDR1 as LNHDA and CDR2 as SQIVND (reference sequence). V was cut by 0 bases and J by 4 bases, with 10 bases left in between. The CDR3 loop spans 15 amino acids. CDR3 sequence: CASSIEGTGNQPQHF. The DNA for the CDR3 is TGTGCCAGTAGTATAGAAGGGACCGGGAATCAGCCCCAGCATTTT.

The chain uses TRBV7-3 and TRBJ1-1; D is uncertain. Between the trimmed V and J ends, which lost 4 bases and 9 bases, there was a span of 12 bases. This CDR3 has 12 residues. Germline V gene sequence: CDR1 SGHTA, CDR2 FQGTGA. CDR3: CASSSLGGKAFF. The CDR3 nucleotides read TGTGCCAGCAGCTCCTTGGGAGGGAAAGCTTTCTTT.

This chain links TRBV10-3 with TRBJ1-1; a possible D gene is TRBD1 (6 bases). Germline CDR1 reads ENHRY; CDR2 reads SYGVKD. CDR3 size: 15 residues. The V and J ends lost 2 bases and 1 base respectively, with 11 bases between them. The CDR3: CAISERTDPNTEAFF. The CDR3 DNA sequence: TGTGCCATCAGTGAGAGGACAGACCCGAACACTGAAGCTTTCTTT.

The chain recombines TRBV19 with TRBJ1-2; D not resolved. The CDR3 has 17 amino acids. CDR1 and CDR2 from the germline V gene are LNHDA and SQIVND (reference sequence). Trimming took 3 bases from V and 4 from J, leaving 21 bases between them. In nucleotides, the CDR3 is TGTGCCAGTAGTATCTATGCAGACCCTACTTCTTCCTATGGCTACACCTTC. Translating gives CASSIYADPTSSYGYTF.

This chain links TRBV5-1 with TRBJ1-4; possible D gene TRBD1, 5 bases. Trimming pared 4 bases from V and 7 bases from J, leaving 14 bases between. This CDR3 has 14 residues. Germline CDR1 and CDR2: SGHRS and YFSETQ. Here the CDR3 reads CASSPDLGGEKLFF. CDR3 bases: TGCGCCAGCAGCCCCGACCTGGGGGGTGAAAAACTGTTTTTT.

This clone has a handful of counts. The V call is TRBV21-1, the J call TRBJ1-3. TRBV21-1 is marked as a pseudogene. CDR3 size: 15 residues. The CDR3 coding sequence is TGTGCCAGCAGCAAAGTTTGCGGGCTTGGAAACACCATATATTTT. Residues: CASSKVCGLGNTIYF.

The DNA of the CDR3 is TGTGCCAGCAGCCCAGCTGACAGATCCTACGAGCAGTACTTC. As protein: CASSPADRSYEQYF. This chain links TRBV7-3 with TRBJ2-7, with D tentatively TRBD1 (5 bases). The V gene lost 5 bases and the J gene lost 1 base, with 12 bases spanning the gap. This CDR3 is built from 14 residues. Looked up from germline, CDR1 is SGHTA and CDR2 is FQGTGA.

The CDR3 DNA reads TGTGCCAGCAGCGTAGCCGCTGGGCAGGGGAATTCCTACGAGCAGTACTTC. Encoded protein: CASSVAAGQGNSYEQYF. This chain joins TRBV9 and TRBJ2-7, with D possibly being TRBD1 (6 bases). V was pared by 0 bases and J by 1 base, with 17 bases between. From germline, CDR1 is SGDLS and CDR2 YYNGEE. The CDR3 extends over 17 amino acids.

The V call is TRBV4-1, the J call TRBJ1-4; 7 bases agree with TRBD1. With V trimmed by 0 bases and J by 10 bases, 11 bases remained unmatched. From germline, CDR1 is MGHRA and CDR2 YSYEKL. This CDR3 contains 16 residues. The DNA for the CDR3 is TGCGCCAGCAGCCAAGAAGTCGGCGCCAGGGGGGTAAAACTGTTTTTT. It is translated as CASSQEVGARGVKLFF.

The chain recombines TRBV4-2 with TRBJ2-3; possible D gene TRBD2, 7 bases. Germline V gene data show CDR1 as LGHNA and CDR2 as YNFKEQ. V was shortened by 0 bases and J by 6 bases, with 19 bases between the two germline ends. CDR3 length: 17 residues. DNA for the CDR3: TGTGCCAGCAGCCAAGATGGAGCAGGGGAGGGCCGGGATACGCAGTATTTT. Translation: CASSQDGAGEGRDTQYF.

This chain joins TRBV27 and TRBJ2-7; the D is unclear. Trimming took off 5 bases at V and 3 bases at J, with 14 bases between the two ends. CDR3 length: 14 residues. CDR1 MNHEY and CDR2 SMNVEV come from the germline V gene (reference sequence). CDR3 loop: CASSRVAEGYEQYF. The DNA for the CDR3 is TGTGCCAGCAGTCGAGTTGCAGAAGGCTACGAGCAGTACTTC.

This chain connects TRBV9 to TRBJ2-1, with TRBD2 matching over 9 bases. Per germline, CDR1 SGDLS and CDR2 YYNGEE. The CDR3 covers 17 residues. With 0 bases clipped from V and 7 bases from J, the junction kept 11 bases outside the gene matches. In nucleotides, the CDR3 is TGTGCCAGCAGCGTAGAAGGCGGGGGGGCCTTTGGGAATGAGCAGTTCTTC. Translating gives CASSVEGGGAFGNEQFF. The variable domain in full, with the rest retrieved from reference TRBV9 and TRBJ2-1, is DSGVTQTPKHLITATGQRVTLRCSPRSGDLSVYWYQQSLDQGLQFLIQYYNGEERAKGNILERFSAQQFPDLHSELNLSSLELGDSALYFCASSVEGGGAFGNEQFFGPGTRLTVL.

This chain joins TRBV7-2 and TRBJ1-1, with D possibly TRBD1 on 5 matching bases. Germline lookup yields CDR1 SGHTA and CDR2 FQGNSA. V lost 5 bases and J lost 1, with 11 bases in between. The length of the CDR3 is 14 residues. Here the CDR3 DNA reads TGTGCCAGCAGCGCCGGGGGGGAGAACACTGAAGCTTTCTTT. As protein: CASSAGGENTEAFF.

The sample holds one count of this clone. The CDR3 bases are TGTGCCAGCAGGGGTTCCCTTGAAAAACTGTTTTTT. Translation gives CASRGSLEKLFF. The chain employs TRBV6-5 and TRBJ1-4; no clear D gene. This CDR3 comprises 12 residues. V lost 6 bases and J 7 bases, leaving 9 bases between the germline ends. Germline CDR1 and CDR2: MNHEY and SVGAGI.

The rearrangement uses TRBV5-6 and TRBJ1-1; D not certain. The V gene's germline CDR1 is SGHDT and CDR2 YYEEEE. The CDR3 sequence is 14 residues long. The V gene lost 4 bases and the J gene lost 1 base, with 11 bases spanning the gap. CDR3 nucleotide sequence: TGTGCCAGCAGCCCTGCCCCCGGGAACACTGAAGCTTTCTTT. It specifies CASSPAPGNTEAFF.

This CDR3 is CASSSGQHNQPQHF. The CDR3 nucleotides read TGTGCCAGCAGTTCCGGACAGCACAATCAGCCCCAGCATTTT. The chain has TRBV6-5 and TRBJ1-5; tentatively, D is TRBD1 (6 bases). Between the trimmed V and J ends, which lost 4 bases and 3 bases, there was a span of 10 bases. Germline-derived CDR1 and CDR2 are MNHEY and SVGAGI. The CDR3 sequence is 14 residues long.

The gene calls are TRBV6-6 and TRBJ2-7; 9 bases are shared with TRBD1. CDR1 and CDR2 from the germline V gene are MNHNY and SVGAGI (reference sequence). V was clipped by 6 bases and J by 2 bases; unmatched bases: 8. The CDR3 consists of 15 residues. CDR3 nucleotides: TGTGCCAGCAGCTTAACAGGGGGCGGCACCTACGAGCAGTACTTC. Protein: CASSLTGGGTYEQYF.

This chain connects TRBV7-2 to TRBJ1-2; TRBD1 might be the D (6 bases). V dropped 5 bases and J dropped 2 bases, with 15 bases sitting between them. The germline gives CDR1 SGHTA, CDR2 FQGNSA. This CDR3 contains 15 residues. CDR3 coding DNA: TGTGCCAGCAGCGCACGGGGGGGCCACAACTATGGCTACACCTTC. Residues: CASSARGGHNYGYTF.

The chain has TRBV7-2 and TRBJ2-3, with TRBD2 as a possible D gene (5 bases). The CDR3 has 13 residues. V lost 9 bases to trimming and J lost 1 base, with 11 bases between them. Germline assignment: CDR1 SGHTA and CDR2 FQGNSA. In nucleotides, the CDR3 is TGTGCCAGTTCCTCCGGGGGCACAGATACGCAGTATTTT. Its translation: CASSSGGTDTQYF.

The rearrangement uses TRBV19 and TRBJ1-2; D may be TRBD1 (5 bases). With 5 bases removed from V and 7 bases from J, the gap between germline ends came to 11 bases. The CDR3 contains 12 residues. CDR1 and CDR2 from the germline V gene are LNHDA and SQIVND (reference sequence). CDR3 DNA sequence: TGTGCCAGTAGTTCTGGGGGTTCTGGCTACACCTTC. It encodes CASSSGGSGYTF.

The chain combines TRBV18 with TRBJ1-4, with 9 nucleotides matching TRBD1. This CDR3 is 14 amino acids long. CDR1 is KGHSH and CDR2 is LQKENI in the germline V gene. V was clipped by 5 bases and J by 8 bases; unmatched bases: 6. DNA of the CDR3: TGTGCCAGCTCAGCAGACAGGGGGGGCGAAAAACTGTTTTTT. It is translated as CASSADRGGEKLFF.

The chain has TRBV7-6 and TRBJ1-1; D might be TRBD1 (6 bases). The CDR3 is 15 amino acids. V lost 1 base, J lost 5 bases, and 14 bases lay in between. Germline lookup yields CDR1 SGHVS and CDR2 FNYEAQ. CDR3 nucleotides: TGTGCCAGCAGCTTAGGTAGGGGGACCCCGACTGAAGCTTTCTTT. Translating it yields CASSLGRGTPTEAFF.

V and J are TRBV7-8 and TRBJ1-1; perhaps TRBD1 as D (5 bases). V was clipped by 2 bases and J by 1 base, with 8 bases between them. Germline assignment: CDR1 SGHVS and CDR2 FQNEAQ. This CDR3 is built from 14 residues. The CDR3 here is CASSLLTGNTEAFF. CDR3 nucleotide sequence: TGTGCCAGCAGCTTACTTACAGGGAACACTGAAGCTTTCTTT.

CDR3: CASFSNYGYTF. CDR3 nucleotides: TGTGCCAGCTTCAGTAACTATGGCTACACCTTC. The chain couples TRBV28 to TRBJ1-2; D uncertain. CDR3 length: 11 residues. Germline loops: CDR1 MDHEN, CDR2 SYDVKM. Trimming removed 8 bases at V and 1 base at J, with 5 bases between.